This TCR beta chain derives from a study of metastatic and nonmetastatic thyroid tumors. This clone was counted at least ten times. Per the authors' pipeline: In papillary thyroid cancer, a distant-metastasis classifier was built using CDR3 differences across clinicopathological groups. TCRdb re-clonotyped the PCR reads via MiXCR. It is TCRdb's table, rather than the study itself, that gives the V and J calls and clone size. The sample has about 35,000 clones; around 32% are singletons. CDR3 length: 16 amino acids. The trim removed 6 bases at V and 0 bases at J, leaving 5 bases unmatched. Per the germline V gene, CDR1 is DFQATT and CDR2 is SNEGSKA (reference sequence). Patients underwent thyroid surgery, and none had received any treatment before it.

Sequencing was done on a sample of blood. The receptor comes from a female donor with papillary thyroid cancer or a benign thyroid nodule (not recorded which). Some clones in this sample may be carry-over from other donors' samples. The chain combines TRBV20-1 with TRBJ2-1; TRBD2 matches 13 bases. The CDR3 DNA reads TGCAGTGCAATCGGACTAGCGGGGGCCTCCTACAATGAGCAGTTCTTC. Amino acid sequence: CSAIGLAGASYNEQFF.